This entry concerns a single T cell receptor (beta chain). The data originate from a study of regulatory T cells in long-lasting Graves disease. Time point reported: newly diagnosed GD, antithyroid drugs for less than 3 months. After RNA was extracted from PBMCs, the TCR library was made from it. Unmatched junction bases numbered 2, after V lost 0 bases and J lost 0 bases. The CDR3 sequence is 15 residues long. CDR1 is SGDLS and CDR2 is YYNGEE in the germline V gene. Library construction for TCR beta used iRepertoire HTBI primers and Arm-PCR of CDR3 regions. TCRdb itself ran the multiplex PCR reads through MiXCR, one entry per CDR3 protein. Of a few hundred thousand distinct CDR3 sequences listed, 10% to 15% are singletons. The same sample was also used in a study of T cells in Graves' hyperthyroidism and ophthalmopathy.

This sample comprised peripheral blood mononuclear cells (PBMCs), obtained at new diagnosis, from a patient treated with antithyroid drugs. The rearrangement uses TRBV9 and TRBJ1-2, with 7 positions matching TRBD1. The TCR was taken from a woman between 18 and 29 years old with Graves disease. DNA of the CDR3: TGTGCCAGCAGCGTAGGACAGGGTCCTAACTATGGCTACACCTTC. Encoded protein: CASSVGQGPNYGYTF.